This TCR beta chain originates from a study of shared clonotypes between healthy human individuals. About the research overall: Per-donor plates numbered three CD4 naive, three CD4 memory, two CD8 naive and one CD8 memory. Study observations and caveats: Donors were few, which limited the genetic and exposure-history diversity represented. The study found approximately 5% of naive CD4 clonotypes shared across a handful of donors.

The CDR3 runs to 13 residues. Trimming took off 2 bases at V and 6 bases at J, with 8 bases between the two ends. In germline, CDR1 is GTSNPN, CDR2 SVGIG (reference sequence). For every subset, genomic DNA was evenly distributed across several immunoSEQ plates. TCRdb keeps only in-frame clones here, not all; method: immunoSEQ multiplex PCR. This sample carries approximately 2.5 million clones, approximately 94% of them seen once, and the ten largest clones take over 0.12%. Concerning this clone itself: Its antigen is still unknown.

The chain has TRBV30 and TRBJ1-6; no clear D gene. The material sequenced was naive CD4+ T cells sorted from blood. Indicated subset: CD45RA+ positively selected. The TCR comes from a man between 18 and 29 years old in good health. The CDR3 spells CAWSSTVNSPLHF. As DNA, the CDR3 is TGTGCCTGGAGTAGTACAGTTAATTCACCCCTCCACTTT.